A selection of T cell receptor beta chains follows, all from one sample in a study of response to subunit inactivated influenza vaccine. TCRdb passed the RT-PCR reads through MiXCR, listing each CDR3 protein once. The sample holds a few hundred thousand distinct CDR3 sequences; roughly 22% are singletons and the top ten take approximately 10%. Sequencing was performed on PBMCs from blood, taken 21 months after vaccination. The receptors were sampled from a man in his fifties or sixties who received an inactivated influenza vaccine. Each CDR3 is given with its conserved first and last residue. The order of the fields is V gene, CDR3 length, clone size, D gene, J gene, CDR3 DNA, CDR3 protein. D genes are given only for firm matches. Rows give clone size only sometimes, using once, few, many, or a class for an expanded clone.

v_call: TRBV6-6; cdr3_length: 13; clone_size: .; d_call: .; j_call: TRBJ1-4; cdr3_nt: TGTGCCAGCAGAACAGGGACAAATGAAAAACTGTTTTTT; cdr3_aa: CASRTGTNEKLFF
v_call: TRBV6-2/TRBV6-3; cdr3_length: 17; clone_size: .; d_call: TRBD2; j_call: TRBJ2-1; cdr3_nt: TGTGCCAGCAGTTCAAATAGCGGGAGGGCCTTCTACAATGAGCAGTTCTTC; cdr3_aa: CASSSNSGRAFYNEQFF
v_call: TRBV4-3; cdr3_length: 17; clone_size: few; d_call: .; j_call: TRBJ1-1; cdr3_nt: TGCGCCAGCAGCCAAGGAGTGGGAAGTCGGTCGAACACTGAAGCTTTCTTT; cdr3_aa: CASSQGVGSRSNTEAFF
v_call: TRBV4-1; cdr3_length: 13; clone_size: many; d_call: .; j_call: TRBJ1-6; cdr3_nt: TGCGCCAGCAGCTACAGGGAAAATTCACCCCTCCACTTT; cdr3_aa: CASSYRENSPLHF
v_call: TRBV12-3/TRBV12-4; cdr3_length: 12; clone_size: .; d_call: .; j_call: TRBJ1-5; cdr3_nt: TGTGCCAGCAGTTTAAGGCGGGAGCCCCAGCATTTT; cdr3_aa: CASSLRREPQHF
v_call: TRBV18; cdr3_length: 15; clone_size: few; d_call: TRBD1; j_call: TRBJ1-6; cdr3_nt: TGTGCCAGCTCACCAGCAGGGGGCTTGTATTCACCCCTCCACTTT; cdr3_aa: CASSPAGGLYSPLHF
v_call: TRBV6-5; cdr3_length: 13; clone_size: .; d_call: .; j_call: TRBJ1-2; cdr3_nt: TGTGCCAGCAGTTCGGACGGATACTATGGCTACACCTTC; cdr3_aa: CASSSDGYYGYTF
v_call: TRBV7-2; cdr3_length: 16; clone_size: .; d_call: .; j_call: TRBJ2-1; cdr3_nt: TGTGCCAGCAGTTCAACGGGCCAGCGGATTTACAATGAGCAGTTCTTC; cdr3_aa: CASSSTGQRIYNEQFF
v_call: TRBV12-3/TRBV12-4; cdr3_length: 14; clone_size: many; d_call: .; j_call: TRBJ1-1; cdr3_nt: TGTGCCAGCAGTTTTCGGGGAGCTTCCACTGAAGCTTTCTTT; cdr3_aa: CASSFRGASTEAFF
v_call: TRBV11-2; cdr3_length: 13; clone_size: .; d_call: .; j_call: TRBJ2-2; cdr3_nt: TGTGCCAGCAGCTGGGCGGGTCCCGGGGAGCTGTTTTTT; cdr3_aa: CASSWAGPGELFF
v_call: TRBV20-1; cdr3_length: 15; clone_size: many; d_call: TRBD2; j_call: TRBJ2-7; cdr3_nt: TGCAGTGCTAGCCCGGGACTAGCGAGGGTATACGAGCAGTACTTC; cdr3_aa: CSASPGLARVYEQYF
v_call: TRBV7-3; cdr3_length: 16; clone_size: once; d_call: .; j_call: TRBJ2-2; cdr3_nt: TGTGCCAGCAGCCCCGCTCGGGCAGGGGAGACCGGGGAGCTGTTTTTT; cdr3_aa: CASSPARAGETGELFF
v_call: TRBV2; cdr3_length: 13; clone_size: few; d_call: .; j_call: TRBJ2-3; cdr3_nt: TGTGCCAGTGTCGAAGGGCCCCCTGGGACGCAGTATTTT; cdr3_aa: CASVEGPPGTQYF
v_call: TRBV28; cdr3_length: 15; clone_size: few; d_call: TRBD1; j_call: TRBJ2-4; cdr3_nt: TGTGCCAGCAGACCCAGGGGGCGGTGGCAAAACATTCAGTACTTC; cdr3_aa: CASRPRGRWQNIQYF
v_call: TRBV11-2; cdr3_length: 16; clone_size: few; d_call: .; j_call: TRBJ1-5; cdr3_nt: TGTGCCAGCAGCCCGGGCCCTGATAGAAGCAATCAGCCCCAGCATTTT; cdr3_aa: CASSPGPDRSNQPQHF
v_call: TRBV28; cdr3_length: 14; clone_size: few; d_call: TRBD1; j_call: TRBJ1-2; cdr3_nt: TGTGCCAGCACCGATCCGGGACAGACTAATGGCTACACCTTC; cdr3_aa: CASTDPGQTNGYTF
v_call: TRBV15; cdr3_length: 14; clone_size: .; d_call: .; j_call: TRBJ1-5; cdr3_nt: TGTGCCACCAGCAGAGATGGGGGCCGGCAGCCCCAGCATTTT; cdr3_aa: CATSRDGGRQPQHF
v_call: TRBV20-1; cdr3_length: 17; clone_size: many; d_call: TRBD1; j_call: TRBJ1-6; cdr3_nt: TGCAGTGCTAGAGCGAATCCTTTGACAGGGATAAGCTCACCCCTCCACTTT; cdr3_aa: CSARANPLTGISSPLHF
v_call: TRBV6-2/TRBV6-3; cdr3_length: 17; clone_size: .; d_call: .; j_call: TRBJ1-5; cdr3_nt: TGTGCCAGCAGTTACTGGGGGATTCGGGAGGGCAATCAGCCCCAGCATTTT; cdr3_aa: CASSYWGIREGNQPQHF
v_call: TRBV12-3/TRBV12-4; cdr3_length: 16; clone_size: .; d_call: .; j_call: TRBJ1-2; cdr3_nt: TGTGCCAGCAGTTTAGGAGAGACAGGCTATAACTATCGCTACACCTTC; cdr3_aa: CASSLGETGYNYRYTF
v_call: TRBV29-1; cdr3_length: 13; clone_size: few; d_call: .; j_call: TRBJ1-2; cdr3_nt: TGCAGCGTTGAAGTGGGGTTCGGCTATGGCTACACCTTC; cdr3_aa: CSVEVGFGYGYTF
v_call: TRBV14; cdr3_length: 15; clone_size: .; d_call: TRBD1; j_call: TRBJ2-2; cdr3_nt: TGTGCCAGCAGCCAAGAACAGGGGAAGACCGGGGAGCTGTTTTTT; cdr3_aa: CASSQEQGKTGELFF
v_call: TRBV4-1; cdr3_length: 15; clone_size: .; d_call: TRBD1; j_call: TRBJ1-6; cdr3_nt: TGCGCCAGCAGCCCGGGACAGGCATATAATTCACCCCTCCACTTT; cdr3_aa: CASSPGQAYNSPLHF
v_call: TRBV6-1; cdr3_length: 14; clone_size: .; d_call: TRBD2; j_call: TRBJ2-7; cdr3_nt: TGTGCCAGCAAGAGCGGGAGTGGAACCTACGAGCAGTACTTC; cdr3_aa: CASKSGSGTYEQYF
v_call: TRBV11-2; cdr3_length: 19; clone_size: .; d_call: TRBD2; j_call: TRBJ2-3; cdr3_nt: TGTGCCAGCAGCTTAGTGACTAGCGGGGGCCCAAGCCGCACAGATACGCAGTATTTT; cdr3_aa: CASSLVTSGGPSRTDTQYF
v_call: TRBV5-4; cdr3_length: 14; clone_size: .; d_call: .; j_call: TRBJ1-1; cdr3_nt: TGTGCCAGCAGCACGAGTTCGATGAACACTGAAGCTTTCTTT; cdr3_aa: CASSTSSMNTEAFF
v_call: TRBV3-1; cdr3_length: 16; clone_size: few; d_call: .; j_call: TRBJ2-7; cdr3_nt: TGTGCCAGCAGCCCCCCCTATGGCGGGGCCACCTACGAGCAGTACTTC; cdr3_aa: CASSPPYGGATYEQYF
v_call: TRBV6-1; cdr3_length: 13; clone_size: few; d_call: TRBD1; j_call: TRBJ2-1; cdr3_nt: TGTGCCAGCCTGACAGGGATCTACAATGAGCAGTTCTTC; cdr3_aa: CASLTGIYNEQFF
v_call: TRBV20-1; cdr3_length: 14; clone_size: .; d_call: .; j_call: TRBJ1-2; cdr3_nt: TGCAGTGCTAGAGATGAGGCAGGGAACTATGGCTACACCTTC; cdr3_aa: CSARDEAGNYGYTF
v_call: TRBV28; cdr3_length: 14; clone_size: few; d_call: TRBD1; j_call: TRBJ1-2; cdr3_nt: TGTGCCAGCAGTCGACCGGGACAGGGACACGGCTACACCTTC; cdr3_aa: CASSRPGQGHGYTF
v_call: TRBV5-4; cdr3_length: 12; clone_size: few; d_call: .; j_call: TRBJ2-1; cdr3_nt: TGTGCCAGCAGCTTGGAGAGGGATGAGCAGTTCTTC; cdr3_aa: CASSLERDEQFF
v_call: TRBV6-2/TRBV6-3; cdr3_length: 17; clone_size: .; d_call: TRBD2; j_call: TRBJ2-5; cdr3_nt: TGTGCCAGCAGTTACCGTGGACTAGCGGGATTCCAAGAGACCCAGTACTTC; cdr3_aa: CASSYRGLAGFQETQYF
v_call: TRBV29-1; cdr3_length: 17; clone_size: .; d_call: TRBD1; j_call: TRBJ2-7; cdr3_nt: TGCAGCGTCATGGGAGGCGTAGGGGACAGGTCCGCCTACGAGCAGTACTTC; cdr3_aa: CSVMGGVGDRSAYEQYF